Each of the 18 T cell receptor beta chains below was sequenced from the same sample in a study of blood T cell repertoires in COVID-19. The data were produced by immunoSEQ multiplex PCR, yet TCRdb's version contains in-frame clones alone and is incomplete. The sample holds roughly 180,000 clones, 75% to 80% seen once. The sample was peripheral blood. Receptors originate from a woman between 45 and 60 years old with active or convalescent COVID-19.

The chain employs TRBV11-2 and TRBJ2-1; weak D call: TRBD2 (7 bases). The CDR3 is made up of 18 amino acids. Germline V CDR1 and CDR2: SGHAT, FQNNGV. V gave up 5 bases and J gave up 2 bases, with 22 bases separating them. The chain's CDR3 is CASSRRGGDMSPYNEQFF. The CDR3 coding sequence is TGTGCCAGCAGCCGGAGGGGGGGGGACATGAGCCCCTACAATGAGCAGTTCTTC. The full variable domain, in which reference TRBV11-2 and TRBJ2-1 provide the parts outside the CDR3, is EAGVAQSPRYKIIEKRQSVAFWCNPISGHATLYWYQQILGQGPKLLIQFQNNGVVDDSQLPKDRFSAERLKGVDSTLKIQPAKLEDSAVYLCASSRRGGDMSPYNEQFFGPGTRLTVL.

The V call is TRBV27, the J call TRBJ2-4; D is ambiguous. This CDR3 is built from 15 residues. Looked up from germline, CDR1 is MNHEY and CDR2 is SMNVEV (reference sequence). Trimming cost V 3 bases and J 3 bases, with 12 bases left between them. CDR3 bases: TGTGCCAGCAGTTTCTATCCCCCCGACAAAAACATTCAGTACTTC. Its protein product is CASSFYPPDKNIQYF.

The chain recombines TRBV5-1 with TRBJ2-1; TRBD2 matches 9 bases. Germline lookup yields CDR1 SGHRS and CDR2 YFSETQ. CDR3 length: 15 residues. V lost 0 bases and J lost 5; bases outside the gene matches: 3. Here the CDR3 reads CASSLGGRADNEQFF. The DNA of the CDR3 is TGCGCCAGCAGCTTGGGCGGGAGGGCCGACAATGAGCAGTTCTTC.

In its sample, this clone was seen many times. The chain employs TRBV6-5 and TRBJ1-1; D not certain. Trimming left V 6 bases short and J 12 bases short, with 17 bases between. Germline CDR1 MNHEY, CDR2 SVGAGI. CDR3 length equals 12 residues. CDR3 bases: TGTGCCAGCAGGCGAACCTCGGGTTGGACTTTCTTT. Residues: CASRRTSGWTFF.

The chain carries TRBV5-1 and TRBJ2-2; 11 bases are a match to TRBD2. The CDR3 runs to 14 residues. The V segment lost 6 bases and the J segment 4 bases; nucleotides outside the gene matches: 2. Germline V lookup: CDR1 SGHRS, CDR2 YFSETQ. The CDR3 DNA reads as TGCGCCAGCAACGGACTAGCGGGCACCGGGGAGCTGTTTTTT. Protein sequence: CASNGLAGTGELFF.

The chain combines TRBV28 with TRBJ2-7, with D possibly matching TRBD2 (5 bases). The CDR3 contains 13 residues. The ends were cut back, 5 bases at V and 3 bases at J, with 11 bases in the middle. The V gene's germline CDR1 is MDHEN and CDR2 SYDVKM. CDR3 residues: CASSPIEGYEQYF. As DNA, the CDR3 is TGTGCCAGCAGTCCTATCGAGGGCTACGAGCAGTACTTC.

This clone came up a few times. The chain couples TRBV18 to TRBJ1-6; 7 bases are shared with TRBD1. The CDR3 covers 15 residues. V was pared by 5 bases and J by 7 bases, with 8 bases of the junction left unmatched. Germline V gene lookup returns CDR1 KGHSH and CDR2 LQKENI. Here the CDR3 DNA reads TGTGCCAGCTCAGCTGATGACAGGGTGAATTCACCCCTCCACTTT. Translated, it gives CASSADDRVNSPLHF.

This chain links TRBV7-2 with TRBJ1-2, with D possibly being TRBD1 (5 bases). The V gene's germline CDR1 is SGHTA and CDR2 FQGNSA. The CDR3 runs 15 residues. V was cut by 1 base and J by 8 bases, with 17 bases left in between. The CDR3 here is CASSLDQGPQWGYTF. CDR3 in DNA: TGTGCCAGCAGCTTAGATCAGGGCCCCCAATGGGGCTACACCTTC.

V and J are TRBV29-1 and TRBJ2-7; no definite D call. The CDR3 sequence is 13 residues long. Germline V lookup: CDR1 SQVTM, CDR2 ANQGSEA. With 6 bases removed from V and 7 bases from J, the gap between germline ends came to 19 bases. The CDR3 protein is CSVRPMSDGEQYF. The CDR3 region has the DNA TGCAGCGTGCGGCCGATGAGCGACGGGGAGCAGTACTTC.

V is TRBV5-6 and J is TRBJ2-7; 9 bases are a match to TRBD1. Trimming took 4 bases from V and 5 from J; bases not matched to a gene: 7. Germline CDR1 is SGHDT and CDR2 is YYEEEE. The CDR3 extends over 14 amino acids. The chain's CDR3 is CASSPGTGFHEQYF. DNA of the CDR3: TGTGCCAGCAGCCCCGGGACAGGGTTCCACGAGCAGTACTTC.

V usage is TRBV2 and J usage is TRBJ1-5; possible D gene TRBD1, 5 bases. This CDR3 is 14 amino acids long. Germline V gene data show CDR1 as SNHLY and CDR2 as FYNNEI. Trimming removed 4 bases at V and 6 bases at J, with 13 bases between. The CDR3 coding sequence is TGTGCCAGCAGTGCGGGGGATCTTGCTCAGCCCCAGCATTTT. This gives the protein CASSAGDLAQPQHF.

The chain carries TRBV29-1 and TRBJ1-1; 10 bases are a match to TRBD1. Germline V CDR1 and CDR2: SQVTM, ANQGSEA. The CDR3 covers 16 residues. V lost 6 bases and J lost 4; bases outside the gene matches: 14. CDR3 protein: CSVRNGQGVMGTEAFF. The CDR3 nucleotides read TGCAGCGTGAGAAACGGACAGGGGGTGATGGGCACTGAAGCTTTCTTT.

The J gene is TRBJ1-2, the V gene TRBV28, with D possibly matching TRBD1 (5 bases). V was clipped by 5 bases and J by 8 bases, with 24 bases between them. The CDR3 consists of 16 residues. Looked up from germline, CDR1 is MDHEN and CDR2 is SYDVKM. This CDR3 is CASSQPVGGGPGGYTF. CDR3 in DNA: TGTGCCAGCAGTCAACCCGTAGGTGGAGGGCCAGGGGGCTACACCTTC.

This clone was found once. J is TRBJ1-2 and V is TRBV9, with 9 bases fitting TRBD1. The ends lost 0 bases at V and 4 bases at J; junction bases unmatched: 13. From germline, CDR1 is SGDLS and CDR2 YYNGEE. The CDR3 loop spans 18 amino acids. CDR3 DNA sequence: TGTGCCAGCAGCGTAGGGGGACAGGGTCGTGCCGGGGGCTATGGCTACACCTTC. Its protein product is CASSVGGQGRAGGYGYTF.

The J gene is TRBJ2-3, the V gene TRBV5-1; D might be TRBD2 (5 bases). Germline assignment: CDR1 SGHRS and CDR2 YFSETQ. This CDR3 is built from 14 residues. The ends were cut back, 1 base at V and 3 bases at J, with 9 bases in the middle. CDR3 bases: TGCGCCAGCAGCTTGCCGGGGTGGACAGATACGCAGTATTTT. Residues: CASSLPGWTDTQYF. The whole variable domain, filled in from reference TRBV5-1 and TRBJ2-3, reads KAGVTQTPRYLIKTRGQQVTLSCSPISGHRSVSWYQQTPGQGLQFLFEYFSETQRNKGNFPGRFSGRQFSNSRSEMNVSTLELGDSALYLCASSLPGWTDTQYFGPGTRLTVL.

CDR3 coding DNA: TGTGCCAGTAGTTCCCAGGGGGCGAGTTATGGCTACACCTTC. This gives the protein CASSSQGASYGYTF. This chain links TRBV19 with TRBJ1-2; TRBD1 matches 8 bases. The germline V gene encodes CDR1 LNHDA and CDR2 SQIVND (reference sequence). The trim removed 5 bases at V and 5 bases at J, leaving 7 bases unmatched. The CDR3 extends over 14 amino acids.

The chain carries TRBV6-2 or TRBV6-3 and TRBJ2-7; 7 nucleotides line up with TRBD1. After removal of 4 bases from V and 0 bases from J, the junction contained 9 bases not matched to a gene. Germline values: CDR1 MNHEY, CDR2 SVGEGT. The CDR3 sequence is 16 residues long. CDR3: CASSSIDRASSYEQYF. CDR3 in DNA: TGTGCCAGCAGTTCCATTGACAGGGCGAGCTCCTACGAGCAGTACTTC.

CDR3 protein: CASTSTSTTPYEQYF. The CDR3, as DNA: TGTGCCAGTACCTCCACCTCGACAACACCCTACGAGCAGTACTTC. The rearrangement joins TRBV19 to TRBJ2-7; no reliable D call. The germline V gene has CDR1 LNHDA and CDR2 SQIVND (reference sequence). Trimming removed 7 bases at V and 2 bases at J, with 18 bases between. This CDR3 comprises 15 residues. The full variable domain, its missing parts supplied by reference TRBV19 and TRBJ2-7, is DGGITQSPKYLFRKEGQNVTLSCEQNLNHDAMYWYRQDPGQGLRLIYYSQIVNDFQKGDIAEGYSVSREKKESFPLTVTSAQKNPTAFYLCASTSTSTTPYEQYFGPGTRLTVT.